These 18 T cell receptor beta chains were all obtained from the same sample, sequenced in a study of blood T cell repertoires in COVID-19. Sequenced by immunoSEQ multiplex PCR; TCRdb stores in-frame clones only, minus some. The data contain around 290,000 clones, around nine tenths of them singletons. The sequenced material came from PBMCs or T cells enriched from blood (not recorded which). The source of these receptors is a woman aged 55-69 years in a cohort exposed to, infected with or recovered from COVID-19 (not recorded which).

The genes are TRBV29-1 and TRBJ2-7; 8 positions match TRBD1. This CDR3 contains 15 residues. CDR1 SQVTM and CDR2 ANQGSEA come from the germline V gene. V dropped 5 bases and J dropped 1; count of bases not matched to a gene: 10. The CDR3 DNA is TGCAGCGTTTGGGAGACGGGACAGGTGTCCTACGAGCAGTACTTC. It encodes CSVWETGQVSYEQYF.

The gene calls are TRBV4-3 and TRBJ2-1, with 14 bases fitting TRBD2. The CDR3 extends over 17 amino acids. CDR1 and CDR2 from the germline V gene are LGHNA and YSLEER. V was pared by 1 base and J by 12 bases, with 11 bases of the junction left unmatched. The CDR3 DNA reads as TGCGCCAGCAGCCAAGGGAGGTGGGGGACTAGCGGGAGTATGCAGTTCTTC. It encodes CASSQGRWGTSGSMQFF.

This clone was detected only a few times. The gene calls are TRBV27 and TRBJ1-2, with TRBD1 identical over 8 bases. CDR3 length: 14 amino acids. With V trimmed by 3 bases and J by 4 bases, 4 bases remained unmatched. The germline gives CDR1 MNHEY, CDR2 SMNVEV (reference sequence). CDR3 residues: CASSFGQGAYGYTF. CDR3 in DNA: TGTGCCAGCAGTTTTGGACAGGGTGCCTATGGCTACACCTTC.

This clone was picked up a small number of times. The rearrangement uses TRBV5-1 and TRBJ2-7; D call uncertain. The V gene's germline CDR1 is SGHRS and CDR2 YFSETQ. The CDR3 totals 14 residues. V dropped 1 base and J dropped 3 bases, with 11 bases sitting between them. The CDR3 region is CASSLPEIGYEQYF. The CDR3 DNA follows: TGCGCCAGCAGCTTGCCCGAAATCGGCTACGAGCAGTACTTC. Supplemented by reference TRBV5-1 and TRBJ2-7, the full variable domain reads KAGVTQTPRYLIKTRGQQVTLSCSPISGHRSVSWYQQTPGQGLQFLFEYFSETQRNKGNFPGRFSGRQFSNSRSEMNVSTLELGDSALYLCASSLPEIGYEQYFGPGTRLTVT.

The chain couples TRBV2 to TRBJ2-3, with D possibly TRBD2 on 5 matching bases. V dropped 4 bases and J dropped 1 base, with 9 bases sitting between them. Germline V gives CDR1 SNHLY, CDR2 FYNNEI. CDR3 length equals 14 residues. CDR3 residues: CASSALRGTDTQYF. The CDR3 DNA follows: TGTGCCAGCAGTGCTTTGAGGGGCACAGATACGCAGTATTTT.

The table lists this clone with a count of one. V usage is TRBV6-4 and J usage is TRBJ2-7; possible D gene TRBD2, 7 bases. V lost 4 bases and J lost 1, with 14 bases in between. Germline CDR1 reads MRHNA; CDR2 reads SNTAGT. The CDR3 has 15 residues. The CDR3 sequence: CASSAEGGGSYEQYF. The CDR3 bases are TGTGCCAGCAGTGCGGAGGGGGGGGGTTCCTACGAGCAGTACTTC.

The rearrangement links TRBV7-8 to TRBJ2-1, with no clear D. The CDR3 length is 12 residues. Germline CDR1 is SGHVS and CDR2 is FQNEAQ. The germline V and J ends were trimmed by 3 bases and 10 bases, with 10 bases remaining between them. CDR3 nucleotide sequence: TGTGCCAGCAGCTTCCAAGCCCTCGAGCAGTTCTTC. Protein product: CASSFQALEQFF.

J is TRBJ2-4 and V is TRBV6-5; D is possibly TRBD2 (5 bases). Trimming removed 0 bases at V and 3 bases at J, with 6 bases between. Looked up from germline, CDR1 is MNHEY and CDR2 is SVGAGI. This CDR3 is 14 amino acids long. The CDR3 is CASSYSRVKNIQYF. CDR3 nucleotide sequence: TGTGCCAGCAGTTACTCGAGGGTCAAAAACATTCAGTACTTC.

This chain links TRBV3-1 (or the pseudogene TRBV3-2) with TRBJ1-2; D is uncertain. Deletions cut 0 bases from V and 4 bases from J, with 12 bases between. In germline, CDR1 is LGHDT, CDR2 YNNKEL (reference sequence). This CDR3 has 15 amino acids. The CDR3 region is CASSQDKEQSYGYTF. CDR3 coding DNA: TGTGCCAGCAGCCAAGATAAAGAACAGTCCTATGGCTACACCTTC.

This rearrangement joins TRBV5-1 to TRBJ1-6; possible D gene TRBD1, 5 bases. The CDR3 covers 14 residues. V gave up 6 bases and J gave up 7 bases, with 14 bases separating them. In germline, CDR1 is SGHRS, CDR2 YFSETQ. The CDR3 DNA sequence: TGCGCCAGCACCCCAGGGCTGGACAATTCACCCCTCCACTTT. Amino acids: CASTPGLDNSPLHF.

The chain has TRBV7-2 and TRBJ2-1, with 7 bases lining up with TRBD2. With 2 bases clipped from V and 5 bases from J, the junction kept 12 bases outside the gene matches. The length of the CDR3 is 17 residues. The germline gives CDR1 SGHTA, CDR2 FQGNSA. This CDR3 is CASSLPRQRGSHNEQFF. For the CDR3, the DNA is TGTGCCAGCAGCTTACCCCGTCAGCGCGGGAGTCACAATGAGCAGTTCTTC.

This rearrangement joins TRBV19 to TRBJ2-1; D gene uncertain. CDR1 and CDR2 (germline): LNHDA, SQIVND (reference sequence). This CDR3 is 14 amino acids long. Trimming took 3 bases from V and 5 from J, leaving 11 bases between them. For the CDR3, the DNA is TGTGCCAGTAGTATGGTGGTCACACACAATGAGCAGTTCTTC. Amino acids: CASSMVVTHNEQFF.

The V and J genes are TRBV20-1 and TRBJ1-5, with 9 nucleotides matching TRBD1. The length of the CDR3 is 16 residues. Germline loops: CDR1 DFQATT, CDR2 SNEGSKA (reference sequence). V dropped 3 bases and J dropped 0; count of bases not matched to a gene: 6. The DNA for the CDR3 is TGCAGTGCTAGTCGGGACAGGGTTTATAGCAATCAGCCCCAGCATTTT. Its translation: CSASRDRVYSNQPQHF.

J is TRBJ2-1 and V is TRBV10-1; TRBD2 is a possible D gene (6 bases). This CDR3 spans 14 amino acids. Between the trimmed V and J ends, which lost 5 bases and 6 bases, there was a span of 14 bases. The germline V gene encodes CDR1 WNHNN and CDR2 SYGVQD (reference sequence). In DNA, the CDR3 is TGCGCCAGCAGTAGCCTGGGGGGACCCAATGAGCAGTTCTTC. This encodes CASSSLGGPNEQFF.

This chain joins TRBV7-2 and TRBJ2-2; no clear D gene. Trimming removed 5 bases from V and 4 bases from J, with 5 bases in between. Germline CDR1 SGHTA, CDR2 FQGNSA. This CDR3 is built from 12 residues. CDR3 region: CASSRLTGELFF. The CDR3 DNA reads TGTGCCAGCAGCCGACTCACCGGGGAGCTGTTTTTT.

The chain is built from TRBV7-8 and TRBJ1-2; 7 positions match TRBD1. The CDR3 loop spans 12 amino acids. From germline, CDR1 is SGHVS and CDR2 FQNEAQ. V dropped 3 bases and J dropped 8; count of bases not matched to a gene: 3. CDR3 bases: TGTGCCAGCAGCTTTGACAGGGACGGCTACACCTTC. It is translated as CASSFDRDGYTF.

This clone was counted a few times. The V call is TRBV19, the J call TRBJ2-7; TRBD2 matches 8 bases. The CDR3 has 14 residues. The germline V gene has CDR1 LNHDA and CDR2 SQIVND (reference sequence). Trimming removed 4 bases from V and 2 bases from J; junction bases left unmatched: 4. The CDR3 loop reads CASSSTSGPYEQYF. The DNA of the CDR3 is TGTGCCAGTAGTAGTACTAGCGGACCCTACGAGCAGTACTTC. Using reference TRBV19 and TRBJ2-7 for the parts outside the CDR3, the full variable domain is DGGITQSPKYLFRKEGQNVTLSCEQNLNHDAMYWYRQDPGQGLRLIYYSQIVNDFQKGDIAEGYSVSREKKESFPLTVTSAQKNPTAFYLCASSSTSGPYEQYFGPGTRLTVT.

The gene calls are TRBV5-4 and TRBJ2-5; 8 nucleotides agree with TRBD2. V lost 1 base to trimming and J lost 4 bases; unmatched junction nucleotides: 6. Germline V gene lookup returns CDR1 SGHNT and CDR2 YYREEE (reference sequence). The CDR3 consists of 15 residues. The CDR3 spells CASSLPGRGGETQYF. CDR3 bases: TGTGCCAGCAGCTTGCCCGGGAGGGGAGGAGAGACCCAGTACTTC.